Sequencing of this T cell receptor beta chain was carried out in a study of beta chain features in type 1 diabetes (dated by TCRdb to between 2017 and 2018). Concerning the study at large: Patients and healthy donors did not differ in mean age, gender distribution, total cell number or subset yield. A total of approximately 99,000,000 sorted cells were examined across all samples, and RNA yield correlated strongly with the number of cells per subset. In the study, recently diagnosed type 1 diabetes patients and matched healthy donors were compared on the TCRB repertoires of their sorted circulating CD4+ T cell subsets. Regulatory and stem cell-like memory subsets were isolated from only 8 patients and about eight healthy donors, whereas naive and central memory subsets came from all 30 or so donors. Study-wide findings and limitations: Shorter templates might have been favored by PCR, but patient and control samples were amplified and corrected together, so both groups would have been affected equally by any skew. The naive, central memory and regulatory TCRB repertoires appeared to resemble one another more closely among patients than among healthy donors. At VDJ recombination sites, type 1 diabetes patients had fewer insertions and more deleted nucleotides, which implies abnormalities in thymic rearrangement. Sequencing cDNA rather than genomic DNA could over-represent highly expressing activated cells, although activation and CD3 levels did not differ between groups. In all four CD4+ subsets, TCRB CDR3 length was moderately but significantly shorter in type 1 diabetes patients. Because small numbers of individuals were included in the HLA sub-analyses, any influence of HLA type on TCRB rearrangement was left unresolved.

About this clone: There is no known antigen for this receptor. Per-base quality was not reported, and no clone a single base away is much larger than it.

Each donor gave one peripheral blood draw, roughly 120 mL on average, collected into heparinised tubes. Naive, central memory, regulatory and stem cell-like memory CD4+ T cells were sorted on a BD FACSAria II using a panel including CD45RO, CCR7, CD25, CD127, CD95 and CD27. A purity above 95% was achieved for all sorted populations. PBMCs were separated immediately by Lymphoprep density gradient centrifugation and were stained directly, without being cultured. So that batch effects would be minimized, each experiment stained and sorted samples in pairs, pairing one healthy donor with one patient. V lost 6 bases and J lost 7 bases, and the count of bases not matched to a germline gene is 14. The CDR3 numbers 15 residues from cysteine through phenylalanine. Only the CDR3 region is kept as DNA, spanning 45 bases read in frame from base 1. CDR1 MDHEN and CDR2 SYDVKM were looked up in the germline V gene.

The entire isolated RNA was reverse transcribed using the High Capacity cDNA Reverse Transcription Kit, and thus expressed TCRB transcripts were sequenced. Deep immunoSEQ sequencing was applied to naive, central memory and regulatory T cell samples, giving an average of approximately 3.8 million total reads per sample. Sorted cells were lysed in RLT buffer, and RNA was extracted using DNase-treated RNeasy Micro or Mini kits according to cell number. To prevent cross-contamination, every cell subset was processed on its own, while patient and healthy donor samples were processed together. The immunoSEQ multiplex PCR was used to amplify TCRB sequences from cDNA, yielding 87-bp fragments that span the CDR3 region. Sequencing of the amplicons was performed on the Illumina HiSeq platform. Under the source paper's analysis protocol: Synthetic template baselines were used to correct PCR bias computationally, reads within Hamming distance 2 were collapsed, and singletons that could not be merged were discarded. By aligning reads against IMGT, V, D and J genes, CDR3 length, and insertions or deletions at six rearrangement sites were assigned. Within each subset, clonotype counts were normalized to sorted cell number, after which true diversity and Gini coefficients were computed with the tcR R package. The overlap coefficient, calculated on TCRB nucleotide sequences, was used to quantify repertoire sharing. Out-of-frame TCRB sequences from naive cells were analyzed to stand in for the pre-selection repertoire. What TCRdb holds here is the immuneACCESS table cut down to in-frame rearrangements. Part of the clones is not present; checked against another copy, under half of the missing clones reflect an unresolved V gene, and the others are unexplained. That table gives V, J and clone size, and the DNA gave D and trimming. The table for this sample lists hundreds of thousands of clones; roughly 10% of them were counted only once. More than 0.015% of the sample belongs to the ten largest clones.

Sequenced material: naive CD4+ T cells from blood. Explained via the paper, the cell subset or site label denotes: true naive CD4+ T cells. Recombination connected TRBV28 to TRBJ2-7; 8 junctional bases match TRBD2. This sequence originates from a man between 25 and 39 years old with type 1 diabetes. For the CDR3, the sequence is CASRGGYSGGGEQYF. The DNA reads as follows: TGTGCCAGCAGAGGGGGGTACAGCGGGGGAGGTGAGCAGTACTTC.